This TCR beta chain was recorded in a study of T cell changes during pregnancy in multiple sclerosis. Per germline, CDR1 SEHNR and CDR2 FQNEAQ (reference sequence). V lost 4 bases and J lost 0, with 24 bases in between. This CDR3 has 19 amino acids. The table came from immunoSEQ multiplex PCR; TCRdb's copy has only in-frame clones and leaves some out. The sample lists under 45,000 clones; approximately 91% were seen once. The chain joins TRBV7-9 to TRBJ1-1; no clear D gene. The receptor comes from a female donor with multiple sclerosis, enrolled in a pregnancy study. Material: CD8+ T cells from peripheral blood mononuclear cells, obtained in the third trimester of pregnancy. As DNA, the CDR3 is TGTGCCAGCAGCTCGGGGTCGGGGAGGACGTTTTCTATGAACACTGAAGCTTTCTTT. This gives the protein CASSSGSGRTFSMNTEAFF.